This T cell receptor beta chain was observed in a study of T cells expressing NK-cell markers. As for the study in general: Source material for TCR beta repertoires consisted of sorted CD3+CD56+NKG2C+, CD3+CD56+NKG2C- and CD3+CD56-NKG2C+ T cells.

Whole-study findings and limits: A few donors' CD3+CD56-NKG2C+ cells were dominated by the same clonotypes. Dominant NKG2C+ clonotypes accounted for roughly 1.0-7.0% of CD8+ T cells in about six donors.

Production of TCR beta cDNA relied on 5'RACE template switching with UMIs. With the 5' RACE reads reprocessed, TCRdb shows one record per CDR3 protein and no DNA. Found here are some 440,000 distinct CDR3 sequences; the top ten clones hold over 1.3%. CDR1 MNHEY and CDR2 SVGAGI come from the germline V gene. The CDR3 spans 15 residues. In the case of this clonotype: What it binds is unknown.

The V gene is TRBV6-5, the J gene TRBJ2-1. The specimen was blood T cells: a sorted CD56 or NKG2C T cell subset, CD4+ or CD8+ T cells, or bulk PBMC T cells (not recorded which). The source is a woman aged 50 to 60 in good health. CDR3 loop: CASSLREESYNEQFF.